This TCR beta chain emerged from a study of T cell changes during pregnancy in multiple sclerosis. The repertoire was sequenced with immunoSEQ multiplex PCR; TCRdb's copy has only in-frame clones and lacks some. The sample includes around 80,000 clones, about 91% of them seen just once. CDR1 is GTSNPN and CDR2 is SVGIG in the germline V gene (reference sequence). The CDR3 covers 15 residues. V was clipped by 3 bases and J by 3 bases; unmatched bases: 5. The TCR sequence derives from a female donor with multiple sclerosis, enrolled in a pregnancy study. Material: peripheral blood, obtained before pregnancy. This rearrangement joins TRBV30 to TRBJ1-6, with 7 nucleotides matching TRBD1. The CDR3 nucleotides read TGTGCCTGGAGGTTAGGACAGGTCTATAATTCACCCCTCCACTTT. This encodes CAWRLGQVYNSPLHF.